This T cell receptor beta chain stems from a study of CD8 T cells in Susac syndrome. Study-level points and caveats: It was acknowledged by the study that relatively few individuals were included in its TCR sequencing and HLA analysis.

Worth noting for this clonotype: Its target is not known.

The trim removed 1 base at V and 4 bases at J, leaving 3 bases unmatched. CDR1 is SQVTM and CDR2 is ANQGSEA in the germline V gene. This CDR3 is built from 13 residues. An amount of RNA that ranged from roughly 0.5 to 1 ug was reverse transcribed with random hexamers. In TCRdb, the immunoSEQ multiplex PCR reads were re-called with MiXCR into one record per CDR3 protein. The sample includes 150,000 to 200,000 distinct CDR3 sequences, over 85% of them seen just once. The TEMRA cells underwent FACS enrichment, while the CD8+ and CD4+ T cells underwent negative isolation. Sequenced material: CD4+ T cells from PBMCs. The TCR comes from a human donor in good health. The chain employs TRBV29-1 and TRBJ1-1, with 7 bases lining up with TRBD1. CDR3 DNA sequence: TGCAGCGTTGAAGGCAGGGGGGGCACTGAAGCTTTCTTT. This translates into CSVEGRGGTEAFF. Drawing the rest from reference TRBV29-1 and TRBJ1-1, the complete variable domain is SAVISQKPSRDICQRGTSLTIQCQVDSQVTMMFWYRQQPGQSLTLIATANQGSEATYESGFVIDKFPISRPNLTFSTLTVSNMSPEDSSIYLCSVEGRGGTEAFFGQGTRLTVV.